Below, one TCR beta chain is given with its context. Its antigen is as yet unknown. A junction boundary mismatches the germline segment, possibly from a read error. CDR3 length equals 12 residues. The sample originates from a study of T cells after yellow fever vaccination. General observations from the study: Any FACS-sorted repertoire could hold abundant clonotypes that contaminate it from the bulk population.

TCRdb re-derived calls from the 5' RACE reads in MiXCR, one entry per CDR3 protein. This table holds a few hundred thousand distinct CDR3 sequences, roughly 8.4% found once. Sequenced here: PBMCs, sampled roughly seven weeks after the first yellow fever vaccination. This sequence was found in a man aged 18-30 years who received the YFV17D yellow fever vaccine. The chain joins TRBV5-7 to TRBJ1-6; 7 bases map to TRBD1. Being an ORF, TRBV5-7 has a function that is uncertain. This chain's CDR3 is CASSLTDRDRGF. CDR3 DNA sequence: TGTGCCAGCAGCTTGACTGACAGGGATCGCGGATTT.